This T cell receptor beta chain was recovered during a study of cytomegalovirus exposure and HLA in healthy donors listed by TCRdb under 2017. Describing the broader study: An earlier analysis of some 620 of the donors reported over 250 Gb of sequence data and approximately 120 million unique TCR beta sequences obtained from some 170 million T cells. Roughly 320 gigabases of sequencing data and around 88 million unique TCR sequences made up an early release that covered over 550 HLA-typed donors. Of the roughly 400 genotyped donors, 65% to 90% fell in the genetic ancestry cluster associated with self-reported Caucasian donors. The study aimed to test whether cataloging public T cell receptors could reveal signatures of past pathogen exposure. Using immunosequencing, the study profiled T cell repertoires from fewer than 850 subjects and related those repertoires to cytomegalovirus serostatus. A separate validation cohort of roughly 110 different subjects was used in addition to the 666-subject first cohort. To predict cytomegalovirus infection status, the study combined high-throughput TCR immunosequencing, statistical association of individual TCRs with disease status, and machine learning. To study patterns of TCR occurrence, a later analysis re-analyzed previously published TCR beta repertoires from hundreds of donors and added high-resolution HLA genotyping. Rather than using new phenotypic data, the later analysis identified candidate immune exposures from TCR beta sequences and from how often those sequences occurred across donors. In an earlier analysis of around 540 of the donors, high-throughput TCR beta sequencing was used to judge whether each TCR beta V gene segment behaved as functional or pseudogenic. Donor age, sex, ethnicity and CMV serostatus were compiled alongside the repertoire data. A later genetic analysis took genome-wide SNP genotypes for 398 of the 666 donors and used that subset as a discovery cohort. Every repertoire in the discovery cohort had been generated on one and the same sequencing platform. HLA typing covered class I and class II loci at four-digit resolution. Typing coverage differed by locus: A, B, C, DRB1 and DQB1 were typed in about 620-640 donors, DQA1 in about 560, DPA1 in approximately 610, and DPB1 in 400 to 490. Because of strong linkage in the cohort, roughly five DR-DQ haplotypes were treated as single units for association and clustering. On average, 235,054 unique TCR beta nucleotide sequences were sequenced per donor among about 400 genotyped donors of the cohort, with 15% to 20% of those sequences being non-productive.

The germline V and J ends show losses of 3 bases and 7 bases respectively, and no gene match explains 2 bases of the junction. The cysteine opens and the phenylalanine closes a CDR3 of 12 amino acids. Only the CDR3 part of the read is kept: 36 bases, read in frame from the first base. CDR1 and CDR2 are drawn from the germline V gene: SGHTA, FQGNSA. Points the paper makes about the study in general: According to a later analysis, most CMV-associated TCR beta chains appeared to be HLA-restricted, and the HLA associations seemed to be driven largely by CMV exposure. Some IMGT-functional V segments, including TRBV6-2 and TRBV6-3, could not be told apart with the 87-base-pair reads, so those segments were excluded. The sequencing pipeline was judged likely to have produced a cluster of highly shared sequence variants as a technical artifact. Broadly in line with IMGT annotations, most TCR beta V segments showed up in productive rearrangements about 87% or about 30% of the time in an earlier analysis of around 550 of the donors. In the study, about 150 TCR beta chains were listed as associated with cytomegalovirus. When HLA alleles, especially DR and DQ, strongly co-occurred, TCR associations were difficult to assign to individual alleles. In a later analysis, around 17,000 TCR beta sequences were associated with specific HLA alleles at a false discovery rate of 0.05. While some public TCRs were present in many individuals, most TCR sequences turned up only very rarely across donors. Correlated functional status among segregating V segments might be attributable to linkage disequilibrium, but an unknown experimental factor could not be ruled out. In a later analysis, HLA-associated TCR beta chains showed more clonal expansion and lower generation probabilities than non-associated chains that were equally common. The only immune exposure information available for the cohort was CMV serostatus. According to the authors, the approach could potentially be generalized to other disease states and immunological phenotypes. In a later genetic analysis, fewer N-insertions in productive TCRs were reported among donors in an Asian-associated ancestry cluster than the roughly 670-donor mean. The presence/absence analyses assumed that sequencing depth was roughly uniform across donors, and that assumption may not be true. A further reported finding was that TCR beta sequences accurately predicted the HLA-A and HLA-B alleles for most subjects in the first cohort. In a later analysis, the rate of TCR association differed among HLA loci, with DRB1 alleles having the most associated TCRs and HLA-C alleles having the fewest. A later genetic analysis associated a missense DCLRE1C variant with V-gene and J-gene trimming of TCR beta chains, and an independent cohort replicated the association. Cytomegalovirus status was reported to be diagnosed by the classifier with high specificity and sensitivity in both the original and validation cohorts. Roughly 15 rarely observed V segments, including chromosome 9 orphons, were excluded from the earlier analysis of several hundred of the donors because counts were too low. HLA typing was unavailable for some donors at each locus, so association tests used only the typed subset. The cohort was sequenced for TCR beta chains only, and without alpha or paired-chain data the features that could be detected were limited. In vitro tests confirmed that three of the cytomegalovirus-associated TCR beta chains recognize cytomegalovirus antigens. According to a later analysis, parvovirus B19, influenza, CMV and Epstein-Barr virus appeared linked to several top co-occurrence clusters.

The library was prepared using the immunoSEQ multiplex PCR assay. The multiplex PCR relied on a mix of 60 forward primers for TCR Vbeta segments and 13 reverse primers for TCR Jbeta segments. The CDR3 region of rearranged TCR beta genes was amplified from genomic DNA by a multiplex PCR assay. The Illumina HiSeq System was used to sequence the amplified TCR beta libraries as 87-base-pair reads. The original methods were these. Across the 670 or so repertoires, a later analysis counted tens of millions of unique TCR beta chains, about 10 million of which were shared by at least two donors. To remove PCR and sequencing errors, raw reads were error-corrected and collapsed into unique sequences using a nearest-neighbor algorithm that merged closely related sequences. To assign V, D and J gene segments, CDR3 sequences were aligned to IMGT reference sequences. Each retained sequence needed at least a six-nucleotide match to both a V gene segment and a J gene segment. Rearrangements were called productive when the CDR3 lacked stop codons and stayed in frame with V and J; all others were non-productive. CDR3 was defined according to IMGT convention as the region running from the second conserved V-encoded cysteine to the conserved J-encoded phenylalanine. Sequences without an unambiguous match to a single V gene segment were excluded from the earlier analysis of several hundred of the donors. An earlier analysis of 500 to 700 of the donors classified V segments as functional when productive rearrangements were above 56.7% and as segregating when the standard deviation between donors was above 5%. A statistical classification framework was built for diagnosing cytomegalovirus status from the catalog of TCR beta chain sequences. In a later analysis, V and J genes were assigned by comparing TCR nucleotide sequences against IMGT/GENE-DB human TR gene sequences. The TCRdist pipeline was used in a later analysis to assign CDR3 sequences and most-parsimonious VDJ recombination scenarios. In a later analysis, every TCR beta chain was defined by the combination of its CDR3 amino acid sequence and its V-gene family, and reads without a unique V-gene family were dropped. To address suspected cross-contamination and a sequencing artifact, a later analysis removed under 600 highly shared, low-generation-probability nucleotide sequences. In a later analysis, a clonal expansion index for each public chain was calculated from normalized within-repertoire ranks of inferred template counts. In a later analysis, generation probabilities were computed using a VDJ recombination model fitted to out-of-frame rearrangements, and the results were checked against IGoR. Hypergeometric tests were used in a later analysis to score TCR-TCR, TCR-HLA and TCR-CMV co-occurrence, with a repertoire-size bias correction applied to the TCR pairs. In a later analysis, false discovery rates were estimated by permuting HLA or CMV assignments 20 times. In a later analysis, co-occurring TCRs were grouped using DBSCAN, and TCRdist sequence similarity was added for clustering within HLA-allele-positive subsets. Repertoires with fewer than 30,000 or more than 120,000 public chains, plus five repertoires with anomalous nucleotide sharing, were excluded from co-occurrence clustering. This is the immuneACCESS table as TCRdb keeps it, with only in-frame sequences that have V and J called. A part of the clones is gone; compared with another copy, unresolved V genes explain less than half, and the rest is unexplained. That table gives V, J and clone size, and the DNA gave D and trimming. The sample table contains fewer than 150,000 clones; only one count was recorded for around 75% of them. About 3.4% of the sample is in the top ten clones.

The cohort comprised some 700 healthy bone marrow donors. At the time of sampling, all cohort members were nominally healthy, though unrecorded immune exposures were likely present. The donor tested CMV seronegative and was one of the 352 seronegative cohort members. Every donor gave a peripheral blood sample, and the peripheral blood mononuclear cells from that sample were used for TCR beta sequencing. Genomic DNA extraction from the blood cell samples was performed with the Qiagen DNeasy Blood Extraction Kit. With regard to this clone: This clone's antigen is unknown. Base qualities are not at hand, and no much larger clone is one base apart.

Rearrangement joined TRBV7-2 to TRBJ1-1; TRBD1 agrees with 7 junctional bases. The TCR sequence derives from a young man in good health and CMV-seronegative. Source material: PBMCs. The DNA sequence is given as TGTGCCAGCAGCTTTCGGACAGGTGAAGCTTTCTTT. The translation is CASSFRTGEAFF. Outside the CDR3, residues come from the reference TRBV7-2 and TRBJ1-1 proteins, so the full variable domain is: GAGVSQSPSNKVTEKGKDVELRCDPISGHTALYWYRQSLGQGLEFLIYFQGNSAPDKSGLPSDRFSAERTGGSVSTLTIQRTQQEDSAVYLCASSFRTGEAFFGQGTRLTVV.